This T cell receptor (beta chain) was captured by sequencing in a study of OX40 agonist ivuxolimab in advanced cancers. The CDR3 consists of 16 residues. Germline V gene data show CDR1 as MNHEY and CDR2 as SVGAGI. Trimming shortened V by 2 bases and J by 3 bases, and 13 bases separated the two germline ends. Assay used: immunoSEQ multiplex PCR; TCRdb lists only in-frame clones, some missing. The sample records 40,000 to 45,000 clones, around 80% being singletons. The source was CD4+ or CD8+ T cells sorted from blood, collected in a trial of the OX40 agonist ivuxolimab. The sequence came from an adult with an advanced solid tumor such as melanoma, head and neck, liver or kidney cancer. The V call is TRBV6-5, the J call TRBJ2-2; D could derive from TRBD1 or TRBD2 (6 bases each). CDR3 coding DNA: TGTGCCAGCAGTTACGGTGGGGGGCGGTACACCGGGGAGCTGTTTTTT. As protein: CASSYGGGRYTGELFF.